This TCR beta chain was identified in a study of regulatory T cells in long-lasting Graves disease. Documented time point: newly diagnosed GD, antithyroid drugs for less than 3 months. The TCR library was made from RNA that had been extracted from PBMCs in TRIzol. TCR beta libraries were built with iRepertoire HTBI primers and Arm-PCR of CDR3 regions. One entry per CDR3 protein results from TCRdb running MiXCR on the multiplex PCR reads. Of 350,000 to 450,000 distinct CDR3 sequences listed, about an eighth are singletons. V lost 7 bases to trimming and J lost 0 bases, with 6 bases between them. CDR3 length: 12 residues. Looked up from germline, CDR1 is MDHEN and CDR2 is SYDVKM. This clonotype was seen more than once but under ten times. This sample also belongs to another study, concerning T cells in Graves' hyperthyroidism and ophthalmopathy.

The chain is built from TRBV28 and TRBJ1-1, with D uncertain. This TCR was recovered from a woman between 18 and 29 years old with Graves disease. The sample was peripheral blood mononuclear cells (PBMCs), taken at new diagnosis, from a patient treated with antithyroid drugs. In DNA, the CDR3 is TGTGCCAGCAACTCCGTGAACACTGAAGCTTTCTTT. Translated, it gives CASNSVNTEAFF.